The 4 T cell receptor beta chains presented below share a single source sample, sequenced in a study of regulatory T cells in long-lasting Graves disease. Arm-PCR with iRepertoire HTBI primers amplified the CDR3 regions for these TCR beta libraries. TCRdb fed the multiplex PCR reads into MiXCR, producing one record per CDR3 protein. This sample has a few hundred thousand distinct CDR3 sequences, with approximately 15% found just once. Time point indicated: newly diagnosed GD, antithyroid drugs for less than 3 months. Generation of the TCR library employed RNA extracted from PBMCs. This sample was also put to use in a study of T cells in Graves' hyperthyroidism and ophthalmopathy.

The sample was peripheral blood mononuclear cells (PBMCs), taken at new diagnosis, from a patient treated with antithyroid drugs. The receptors were gathered from a man aged 35-49 years with Graves disease.

This clonotype occurred many times. V is TRBV27 and J is TRBJ2-4; no reliable D call. The CDR3 covers 13 residues. CDR1 and CDR2 from the germline V gene are MNHEY and SMNVEV (reference sequence). V lost 7 bases, J lost 1 base, and 8 bases lay in between. Written as DNA, the CDR3 is TGTGCCAGCAAAAGCCAGGCCAAAAACATTCAGTACTTC. Translated, it gives CASKSQAKNIQYF.

This clonotype was found many times. The chain employs TRBV12-3 or TRBV12-4 and TRBJ1-6; 8 bases map to TRBD1. The CDR3 runs to 15 residues. J gave up 7 bases and V 6 bases, and 8 bases lay outside the gene matches. The CDR3 DNA sequence: TGTGCCAGCAGGGACAGGGAACTGAGCAATTCACCCCTCCACTTT. This codes for CASRDRELSNSPLHF.

The chain is built from TRBV12-3 or TRBV12-4 and TRBJ2-2; 14 bases are shared with TRBD2. V lost 5 bases, J lost 5 bases, and 1 base stayed unmatched. This CDR3 is built from 15 residues. The CDR3 DNA sequence: TGTGCCAGCAGTGGACTAGCGGGGGGTACCGGGGAGCTGTTTTTT. This sequence encodes CASSGLAGGTGELFF.

In this sample, this clonotype turned up many times. This chain joins TRBV2 and TRBJ1-2; unclear D gene. V gave up 5 bases and J gave up 2 bases, with 18 bases separating them. The CDR3 is 16 amino acids. The germline V gene has CDR1 SNHLY and CDR2 FYNNEI. For the CDR3, the DNA is TGTGCCAGCAGTATCCCCGGAAGGAGGCAAAACTATGGCTACACCTTC. It yields the protein CASSIPGRRQNYGYTF.